Listed below are T cell receptor beta chains from one sample, sequenced in a study of T cells in Graves' hyperthyroidism and ophthalmopathy. TCRdb redid the calling of the multiplex PCR reads with MiXCR, one entry per CDR3 protein. In the table there are 660,000 or so distinct CDR3 sequences, just under 45% of which are singletons. What was sequenced was peripheral blood or thyroid tissue (not recorded which). These receptors were collected from an adult man with Graves' disease, either hyperthyroidism or ophthalmopathy (not recorded which). CDR3s include the opening cysteine and the closing phenylalanine or tryptophan. The order of the fields is V gene, clone size, J gene, D gene, CDR3 DNA, CDR3 protein. The D gene is left open where the match is weak. Clone size is shown for a subset of rows, as once, few, many or a class of expanded clone.

TRBV10-3	-	TRBJ1-1	TRBD1	TGTGCCATCAGGGCCGGGACAGGGGGGTTCCACACTGAAGCTTTCTTT	CAIRAGTGGFHTEAFF
TRBV7-2	-	TRBJ2-7	TRBD1	TGTGCCAGCAGTTACAGGGGGGACTTTTGCGAGCAGTACTTC	CASSYRGDFCEQYF
TRBV10-3	-	TRBJ1-4	-	TGTGCCATCAGTGAGAGGAGAGAAAAACTGTTTTTT	CAISERREKLFF
TRBV11-2	few	TRBJ2-7	-	TGTGCCAGCAGCTTAAAAGTCGGGTCCGAGCAGTACTTC	CASSLKVGSEQYF
TRBV7-6	many	TRBJ2-5	-	TGTGCCAGCAGCCCTAGTCGGGGCCGGCAAGAGACCCAGTACTTC	CASSPSRGRQETQYF
TRBV29-1	many	TRBJ2-5	TRBD1	TGCAGCGTTAGGGACAGGGGGCGGCAAGAGACCCAGTACTTC	CSVRDRGRQETQYF
TRBV20-1	-	TRBJ1-2	-	TGCAGTGCCCGACATGTTACCCAGTCTGGAGGCTACACCTTC	CSARHVTQSGGYTF
TRBV6-5	-	TRBJ1-2	-	TGTGCCAGCAGTTACGGGGCAGGGCTCGGCTACACCTTC	CASSYGAGLGYTF
TRBV25-1	many	TRBJ1-1	TRBD1	TGTGCCAGCAGTTGGGACAGGGGTGATGCTTTCTTT	CASSWDRGDAFF
TRBV5-1	few	TRBJ1-1	-	TGCGCCAGCAGCATGGAGGGGAACACTGAAGCTTTCTTT	CASSMEGNTEAFF
TRBV10-2	many	TRBJ2-5	TRBD1	TGCGCCAGCAGAGACCGGGACAGGAGCCAAGAGACCCAGTACTTC	CASRDRDRSQETQYF
TRBV12-3/TRBV12-4	few	TRBJ2-6	TRBD1	TGTGCCAGCAGTTTAACTTTGGGGACAGGGGCTGGGGCCAACGTCCTGACTTTC	CASSLTLGTGAGANVLTF
TRBV10-3	-	TRBJ1-4	-	TGTGCCACTAAGGGGGGGGTAGAAAAACTGTTTTTT	CATKGGVEKLFF
TRBV29-1	many	TRBJ1-1	-	TGCAGCGTCATCGTCCTGAACACTGAAGCTTTCTTT	CSVIVLNTEAFF
TRBV6-5	many	TRBJ1-2	TRBD1	TGTGCCAGCAGGGACAGGGATGAAGGCTACACCTTC	CASRDRDEGYTF
TRBV7-8	-	TRBJ1-2	-	TGTGCCAGCAGATCCATCCGAAACCGGGACGGACTAAACTATGGCTACGCCTTC	CASRSIRNRDGLNYGYAF
TRBV5-4	-	TRBJ1-2	-	TGTGCCAGCAGCTTGGGGTTTCTGGGGTATGGCTACACCTTC	CASSLGFLGYGYTF
TRBV7-9	many	TRBJ2-5	TRBD2	TGTGCCAGCAGCTCCATAGCGGGAGGCCGACAAGAGACCCAGTACTTC	CASSSIAGGRQETQYF
TRBV5-6	-	TRBJ1-4	TRBD1	TGTGCCAGCACCCCGGACAGGGGAGAAAAACTGTTTTTT	CASTPDRGEKLFF
TRBV10-3	many	TRBJ2-7	TRBD1	TGTGCCATCACCCGGGACAGAACTAATCTCGAGCAGTACTTC	CAITRDRTNLEQYF
TRBV5-1	many	TRBJ1-1	-	TGCGCCAGCAGCTTGGAGGGTGCGAGCACTGAAGCTTTCTTT	CASSLEGASTEAFF
TRBV24-1	-	TRBJ2-2	TRBD1	TGTGCCACCAGTCGAGTGGACAGGGGGCAAGGCGGGGAGCTGTTTTTT	CATSRVDRGQGGELFF
TRBV6-5	-	TRBJ2-7	-	TGTGCCAGCAGTTACATGGGGGTCTCCTACGAGCAGTACTTC	CASSYMGVSYEQYF
TRBV12-3/TRBV12-4	few	TRBJ2-5	-	TGTGCCAGCAGTTTTGCGGGACGCCAAGAGACCCAGTACTTC	CASSFAGRQETQYF
TRBV2	few	TRBJ2-5	-	TGTGCCAGCAAGTGGAAAAACCAAGAGACCCAGTACTTC	CASKWKNQETQYF
TRBV7-9	-	TRBJ1-6	-	TGTGCCAGCAGGCCGGAGACAGGCGGTTCACCCCTCCACTTT	CASRPETGGSPLHF
TRBV9	-	TRBJ2-6	TRBD1	TGTGCCAGCAGCGCCCGACAGGGACGAAGCTCTGGGGCCAACGTCCTGACTTTC	CASSARQGRSSGANVLTF
TRBV12-3/TRBV12-4	-	TRBJ1-2	-	TGTGCCAGCAGTTTCGGAGGCAGCGCACACTATGGCTACACCTTC	CASSFGGSAHYGYTF
TRBV2	many	TRBJ1-5	TRBD1	TGTGCCAGCAGTCAGGACAGGGGCTACGGTCAGCCCCAGCATTTT	CASSQDRGYGQPQHF
TRBV19	-	TRBJ1-5	-	TGTGCCAGTAGTATATTTACAGGGCGCAATCAGCCCCAGCATTTT	CASSIFTGRNQPQHF
TRBV6-6	-	TRBJ2-5	-	TGTGCCAGCAGTGAAGCGCTTCCAGGGTACCAAGAGACCCAGTACTTC	CASSEALPGYQETQYF
TRBV2	many	TRBJ1-2	-	TGTGCCAGCAGTGAACACCGGAATGGCTACACCTTC	CASSEHRNGYTF
TRBV10-3	-	TRBJ1-3	-	TGTGCCATCAGTGAGGATAACACCATATATTTT	CAISEDNTIYF
TRBV2	-	TRBJ2-5	TRBD1	TGTGCCAGCAGTGCCTTGAGACAGGGGGCTGCGGAGACCCAGTACTTC	CASSALRQGAAETQYF
TRBV20-1	-	TRBJ2-7	-	TGCGGTGCTAGGGAAAGGGGGACGGAGACCTACGAGCAGTACTTC	CGARERGTETYEQYF
TRBV29-1	many	TRBJ1-2	-	TGCAGCGTTGTAGCAGGGCGATATGGCTACACCTTC	CSVVAGRYGYTF
TRBV7-9	few	TRBJ2-5	-	TGTGCCAGCAGCTTAGGCGAGGTAGCGTACGGGGGAAGCGGAGAGACCCAGTACTTC	CASSLGEVAYGGSGETQYF
TRBV2	many	TRBJ1-2	-	TGTGCCAGCATTCGGACGGCAGGAGGTTATGGCTACACCTTC	CASIRTAGGYGYTF
TRBV20-1	-	TRBJ2-7	-	TGCAGTGCTAGCGGAGAAAGCTCCTACGAGCAGTACTTC	CSASGESSYEQYF
TRBV2	many	TRBJ1-5	-	TGTGCCAGCAGTGAATTTGGCCAGCCCCAGCATTTT	CASSEFGQPQHF
TRBV6-1	-	TRBJ1-1	TRBD1	TGTGCCATCAGGCGGACAGGGGAAGCTTTCTTT	CAIRRTGEAFF
TRBV7-8	few	TRBJ1-4	-	TGTGCCAGCAGCCCAAAACAGGGTACTAATGAAAAACTGTTTTTT	CASSPKQGTNEKLFF
TRBV6-1	-	TRBJ1-4	-	TGTGCCAGCAGTTCCCTAGCAACTAATGAAAAACTGTTTTTT	CASSSLATNEKLFF
TRBV25-1	-	TRBJ1-2	TRBD1	TGTGCCAGTGAGGGACAGGGGTTTAGGTATGGCTACACCTTC	CASEGQGFRYGYTF
TRBV11-2	-	TRBJ1-2	-	TGTGCCAGCAGCCTACAGGGTCTTGGTAAGCTCTATGGCTACACCTTC	CASSLQGLGKLYGYTF
TRBV9	few	TRBJ2-7	TRBD2	TGTGCCAGCAGCCCTACTGGACTAGCGGGGACCTACGAGCAGTACTTC	CASSPTGLAGTYEQYF
TRBV2	many	TRBJ1-1	-	TGTGCCAGCAGTGAAGCAGTTGCGGCTTTCTTT	CASSEAVAAFF
TRBV7-9	-	TRBJ2-7	TRBD2	TGTGCCAGCAGCCTAAGACTAGCGCTTTCCTACGAGCAGTACTTC	CASSLRLALSYEQYF
TRBV7-2	-	TRBJ1-6	-	TGTGCCAGCAGCTTTGAGGGAGGGGAGAATAATTCACCCCTCCACTTT	CASSFEGGENNSPLHF
TRBV20-1	-	TRBJ1-6	TRBD1	TGCAGTGCTAGGGGAACCGGGACAGGGGATTCACCCCTCCACTTT	CSARGTGTGDSPLHF
TRBV25-1	-	TRBJ2-5	-	TGTGCCAGCAGTGAATTCTCCCGGACCCAGTACTTC	CASSEFSRTQYF
TRBV2	many	TRBJ2-7	TRBD1	TGTGCCAGCAGTGAAGGGACAGGCTACGAGCAGTACTTC	CASSEGTGYEQYF
TRBV7-9	few	TRBJ1-5	TRBD1	TGTGCCAGCAGCCCGGGACAGGGGGTTTGGTCCCAGCATTTT	CASSPGQGVWSQHF
TRBV5-1	-	TRBJ2-7	TRBD2	TGCGCCAGCAATCTAGCGGGTGCATACGAGCAGTACTTC	CASNLAGAYEQYF
TRBV2	-	TRBJ2-7	-	TGTGCCAGCAGTCCAAGGACAGTACGGCCCTACGAGCAGTACTTC	CASSPRTVRPYEQYF
TRBV2	once	TRBJ1-1	TRBD1	TGTGCCAGCGAGCCAACAGGGGGAGAGACTGAAGCTTTCTTT	CASEPTGGETEAFF
TRBV6-5	-	TRBJ1-3	-	TGTGCCAGCAGTTACTGGTCAGAGGTCTCTGGAAACACCATATATTTT	CASSYWSEVSGNTIYF
TRBV7-2	-	TRBJ1-6	-	TGCGCCAGCAGCCTCGGCGCGGCGGTGGGTGGCAATTCACCCCTCCACTTT	CASSLGAAVGGNSPLHF
TRBV19	-	TRBJ1-5	-	TGTGCCAGTAGTATAGGGACAGCTTCCCTCAATCAGCCCCAGCATTTT	CASSIGTASLNQPQHF
TRBV7-2	many	TRBJ2-5	-	TGTGCCAGCAGCTTAGTTGGCGGGGGCGGGGAGACCCAGTACTTC	CASSLVGGGGETQYF